The clone carrying this T cell receptor (beta chain) came up many times. What it binds is unknown. Each diagnosis drew on symptoms, thyroxine, TRAb, thyroid ultrasound and orbital computed tomography findings. The data originate from a study of T cells in Graves' hyperthyroidism and ophthalmopathy. Findings of the study overall: Ophthalmopathy was distinguished from stable hyperthyroidism by 13 V-J signatures. Blood also held most thyroid clonotypes expanded beyond 0.001.

There were TCR beta CDR3 regions amplified from RNA transcripts. First-round RT-PCR with HTBI primers amplified the TCR CDR3 region. TCRdb reprocessed the multiplex PCR reads with MiXCR, giving one entry per CDR3 protein. Of about 710,000 distinct CDR3 sequences listed, roughly 17% are singletons. Trimming at V came to 10 bases and at J to 4 bases, leaving 11 bases not matched to a gene. CDR3 length equals 15 residues. The germline V gene encodes CDR1 MNHEY and CDR2 SVGEGT. Sequences were obtained from blood. This chain uses TRBV6-2 or TRBV6-3 with TRBJ2-3; 10 bases align to TRBD1. The sequence was collected from a man aged 18 to 30 with Graves' hyperthyroidism. CDR3 sequence (DNA): TGTGCCATCCGTTCTGGACAGGGGGTTTCAGATACGCAGTATTTT. As protein: CAIRSGQGVSDTQYF.